This T cell receptor (beta chain) appears in the sequencing data of a study of blood T cell repertoires in COVID-19. The CDR3 loop spans 14 amino acids. V lost 4 bases to trimming and J lost 7 bases, with 12 bases between them. Germline loops: CDR1 KGHDR, CDR2 SFDVKD. Only in-frame clones appear in the TCRdb table, and some are missing; sequencing was by immunoSEQ multiplex PCR. The sample shows around 230,000 clones, about 80% of them seen only once. Sequenced sample: peripheral blood. This receptor was obtained from a woman older than 75 with acute or convalescent COVID-19. V and J are TRBV24-1 and TRBJ1-4; possible D gene TRBD1, 6 bases. The CDR3 region is CATSDLGTPEKLFF. As DNA, the CDR3 is TGTGCCACCAGTGACCTCGGGACACCTGAAAAACTGTTTTTT.